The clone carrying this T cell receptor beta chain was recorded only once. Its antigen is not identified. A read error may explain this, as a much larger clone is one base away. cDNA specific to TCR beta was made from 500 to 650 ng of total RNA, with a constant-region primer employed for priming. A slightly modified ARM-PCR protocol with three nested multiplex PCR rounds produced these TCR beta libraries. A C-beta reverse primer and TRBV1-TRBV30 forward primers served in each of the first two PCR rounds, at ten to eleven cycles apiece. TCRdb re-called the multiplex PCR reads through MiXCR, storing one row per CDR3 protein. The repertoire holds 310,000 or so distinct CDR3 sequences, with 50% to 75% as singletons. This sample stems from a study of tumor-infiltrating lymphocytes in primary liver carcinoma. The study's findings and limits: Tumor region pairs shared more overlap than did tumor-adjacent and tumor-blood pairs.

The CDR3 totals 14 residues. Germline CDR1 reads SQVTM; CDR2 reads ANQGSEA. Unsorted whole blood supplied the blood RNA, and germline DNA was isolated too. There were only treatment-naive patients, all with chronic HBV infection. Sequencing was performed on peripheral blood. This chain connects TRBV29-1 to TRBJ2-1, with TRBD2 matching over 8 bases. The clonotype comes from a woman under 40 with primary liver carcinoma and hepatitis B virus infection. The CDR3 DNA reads TGCAGCGTTGCCGGGACTAGGATTAACAATGGGCAGTTCTTC. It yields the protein CSVAGTRINNGQFF.